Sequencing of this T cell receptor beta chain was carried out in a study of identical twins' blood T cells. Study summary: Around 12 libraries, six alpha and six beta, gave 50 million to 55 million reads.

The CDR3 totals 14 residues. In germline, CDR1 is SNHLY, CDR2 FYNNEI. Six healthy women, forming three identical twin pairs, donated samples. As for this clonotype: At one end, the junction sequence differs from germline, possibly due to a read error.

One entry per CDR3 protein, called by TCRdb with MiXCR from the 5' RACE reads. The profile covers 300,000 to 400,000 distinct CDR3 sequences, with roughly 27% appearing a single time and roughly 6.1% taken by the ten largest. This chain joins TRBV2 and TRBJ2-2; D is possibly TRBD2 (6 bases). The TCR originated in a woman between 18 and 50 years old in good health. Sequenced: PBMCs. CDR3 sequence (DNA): TGTGCCAGCATGCCCGGGGCGAACACCGGGGGGCTGTTTTTT. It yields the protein CASMPGANTGGLFF. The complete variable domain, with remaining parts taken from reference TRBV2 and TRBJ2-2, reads EPEVTQTPSHQVTQMGQEVILRCVPISNHLYFYWYRQILGQKVEFLVSFYNNEISEKSEIFDDQFSVERPDGSNFTLKIRSTKLEDSAMYFCASMPGANTGGLFFGEGSRLTVL.